This record looks at one T cell receptor beta chain sequence and its context. The specificity of this receptor is unknown. No much larger clone is present one base from it, and per-base qualities are unavailable. The CDR3 holds 11 amino acids from the cysteine to the phenylalanine. Kept here is only the CDR3 DNA, which spans 33 bases and is read in frame from base 1. Based on the germline V gene (reference sequence), the CDR1 and CDR2 sequences are DFQATT and SNEGSKA. Relative to germline, V is 3 bases shorter and J is 6 bases shorter, with 7 bases between their ends. Instrument used: Illumina HiSeq 1500. TCRdb took the public reads, trimmed them with fastp at Q25, ran MiXCR for clone calling and kept in-frame beta chains. Every CDR3 protein is listed once, alongside the most common genes and DNA of its rows. Here the sample has a few hundred thousand distinct CDR3 sequences; more than 25% occur a single time. In total, the top ten clones hold 13% of the sample.

The data are from a study of T cell repertoires in cytomegalovirus infection (dated by TCRdb to between 2019 and 2020). For context, the study as a whole: Donor HLA type was relevant to the analysis, because carriage of CMV infection together with the matching HLA type was indicated by public TCR beta signatures. On the study overall, not on this receptor specifically: Cumulative frequency of public TCR beta family members discriminated carriers of CMV infection plus the relevant HLA type in this cohort and an independent roughly 340-donor cohort. The ex vivo response was dominated by HLA-C-restricted CMV-specific TCR beta clonotypes, and the single most frequent clonotype in two of eight donors was supplied by these HLA-C-restricted clonotypes.

The specimen was PBMCs. This clonotype originated in a human donor in good health (CMV status not recorded). Some clones in this sample may be carry-over from other donors' samples. The rearrangement combines TRBV20-1 with TRBJ2-3, with the D gene not clear enough to name. The DNA sequence is as follows: TGCAGTGCTAGTAGGGCCGATACGCAGTATTTT. The encoded protein is CSASRADTQYF.